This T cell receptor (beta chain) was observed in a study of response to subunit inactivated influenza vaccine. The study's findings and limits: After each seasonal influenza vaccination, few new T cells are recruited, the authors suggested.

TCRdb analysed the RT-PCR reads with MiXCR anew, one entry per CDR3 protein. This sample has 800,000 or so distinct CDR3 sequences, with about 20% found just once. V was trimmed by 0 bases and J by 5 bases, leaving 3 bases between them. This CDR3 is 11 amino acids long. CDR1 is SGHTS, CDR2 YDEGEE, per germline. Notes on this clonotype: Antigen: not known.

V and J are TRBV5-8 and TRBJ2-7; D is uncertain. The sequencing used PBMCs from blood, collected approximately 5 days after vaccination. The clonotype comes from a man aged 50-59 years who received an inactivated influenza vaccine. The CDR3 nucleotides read TGTGCCAGCAGCTTGGTGAACGAGCAGTACTTC. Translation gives CASSLVNEQYF.